Presented here are 24 T cell receptor beta chains from one specimen sequenced in a study of OX40 agonist ivuxolimab in advanced cancers. Here immunoSEQ multiplex PCR was the method, and the copy in TCRdb shows in-frame clones only, minus some. The sample has 50,000 or so clones, about 90% seen once. The sequenced sample was CD4+ or CD8+ T cells sorted from blood, obtained in a trial of the OX40 agonist ivuxolimab. All receptors derive from an adult with an advanced solid tumor such as melanoma, head and neck, liver or kidney cancer.

In this sample, this clone turned up a few times. The chain couples TRBV7-9 to TRBJ1-1; TRBD1 might be the D (5 bases). Germline V lookup: CDR1 SEHNR, CDR2 FQNEAQ (reference sequence). The CDR3 loop spans 15 amino acids. V was clipped by 6 bases and J by 1 base, with 15 bases between them. CDR3 loop: CASREGWGKNTEAFF. The CDR3 bases are TGTGCCAGCAGGGAGGGGTGGGGAAAGAACACTGAAGCTTTCTTT.

V gene TRBV6-5 combines with J gene TRBJ1-1; D is undetermined. This CDR3 region has 14 residues. Trimming shortened V by 0 bases and J by 1 base, and 6 bases separated the two germline ends. CDR1 is MNHEY, CDR2 SVGAGI, per germline. This CDR3 is CASSYSGWNTEAFF. CDR3 sequence (DNA): TGTGCCAGCAGTTACTCGGGGTGGAACACTGAAGCTTTCTTT.

The V call is TRBV13, the J call TRBJ2-1; a possible D gene is TRBD2 (6 bases). The CDR3 covers 13 residues. V lost 5 bases to trimming and J lost 4 bases, with 9 bases between them. CDR1 and CDR2 from the germline V gene are PRHDT and FYEKMQ (reference sequence). CDR3: CASSLAIYNEQFF. The DNA of the CDR3 is TGTGCCAGCAGCCTAGCGATATACAATGAGCAGTTCTTC.

This chain links TRBV11-2 with TRBJ2-1, with D uncertain. Trimming left V 3 bases short and J 15 bases short, with 12 bases between. This CDR3 has 11 amino acids. Germline V lookup: CDR1 SGHAT, CDR2 FQNNGV. This CDR3 reads CASSLLGYPFF. CDR3 in DNA: TGTGCCAGCAGCTTGCTGGGGTATCCGTTCTTC. The full variable domain, rest sourced from reference TRBV11-2 and TRBJ2-1, is EAGVAQSPRYKIIEKRQSVAFWCNPISGHATLYWYQQILGQGPKLLIQFQNNGVVDDSQLPKDRFSAERLKGVDSTLKIQPAKLEDSAVYLCASSLLGYPFFGPGTRLTVL.

V gene TRBV7-9 combines with J gene TRBJ1-5; D uncertain. The V gene lost 1 base and the J gene lost 3 bases, with 10 bases spanning the gap. This CDR3 has 15 residues. Germline V gene sequence: CDR1 SEHNR, CDR2 FQNEAQ (reference sequence). The CDR3 loop is CASSLGTLNNQPQHF. The DNA for the CDR3 is TGTGCCAGCAGCTTAGGGACTCTTAACAATCAGCCCCAGCATTTT.

The chain carries TRBV4-2 and TRBJ2-1; 8 nucleotides match TRBD2. V lost 0 bases to trimming and J lost 7 bases; unmatched junction nucleotides: 8. The CDR3 is 16 residues long. Germline-derived CDR1 and CDR2 are LGHNA and YNFKEQ. DNA for the CDR3: TGTGCCAGCAGCCAAGACGACGGGGGGGCCGTGAATGAGCAGTTCTTC. Translating it yields CASSQDDGGAVNEQFF.

In DNA, the CDR3 is TGTGCCAGCAGTGTGGGACGGGGGTCCTACGAGCAGTACTTC. It yields the protein CASSVGRGSYEQYF. The gene calls are TRBV6-1 and TRBJ2-7, with a possible D match to TRBD2 (6 bases). V was clipped by 4 bases and J by 1 base, with 11 bases between them. The CDR3 totals 14 residues. CDR1 MNHNS and CDR2 SASEGT come from the germline V gene.

The V and J genes are TRBV6-5 and TRBJ1-6; TRBD1 is a possible D gene (6 bases). Trimming pared 0 bases from V and 8 bases from J, leaving 14 bases between. Per the germline V gene, CDR1 is MNHEY and CDR2 is SVGAGI. The CDR3 spans 16 residues. The chain's CDR3 is CASSYSRGGEDSPLHF. CDR3 in DNA: TGTGCCAGCAGTTACTCGAGAGGGGGGGAAGATTCACCCCTCCACTTT.

The chain couples TRBV7-9 to TRBJ1-1, with D unclear. There are 13 residues in the CDR3. V gave up 3 bases and J gave up 2 bases, with 7 bases separating them. Germline V gene sequence: CDR1 SEHNR, CDR2 FQNEAQ (reference sequence). CDR3 coding DNA: TGTGCCAGCAGCTTCGCACCCAACACTGAAGCTTTCTTT. Its protein is CASSFAPNTEAFF.

The rearrangement links TRBV2 to TRBJ2-3; tentative D call: TRBD1 (5 bases). Trimming took off 11 bases at V and 6 bases at J, with 18 bases between the two ends. CDR1 and CDR2 (germline): SNHLY, FYNNEI. This CDR3 is 13 amino acids long. The CDR3: CAGKVGVVDTQYF. The CDR3 DNA reads as TGTGCCGGAAAAGTAGGGGTCGTGGATACGCAGTATTTT.

The chain couples TRBV27 to TRBJ2-3; 12 bases are a match to TRBD2. V shed 6 bases, J shed 12 bases, and the junction held 19 bases outside the gene matches. Germline V gene sequence: CDR1 MNHEY, CDR2 SMNVEV (reference sequence). The CDR3 runs to 17 residues. The CDR3 DNA is TGTGCCAGCAGACCTGGACTAGCGGGGCGACCCCGTTCCGTCCAGTATTTT. It yields the protein CASRPGLAGRPRSVQYF.

V and J are TRBV28 and TRBJ2-7; 11 bases fit TRBD1. V gave up 5 bases and J gave up 5 bases; unmatched junction bases: 11. Germline CDR1 and CDR2: MDHEN and SYDVKM. The CDR3 has 16 residues. The CDR3: CASSPPDRGLLHEQYF. In DNA, the CDR3 is TGTGCCAGCAGTCCCCCGGACAGGGGGCTCCTCCACGAGCAGTACTTC.

The rearrangement links TRBV27 to TRBJ1-5; possible D gene TRBD1, 5 bases. The CDR3 is 13 residues long. The germline V gene encodes CDR1 MNHEY and CDR2 SMNVEV (reference sequence). Trimming removed 1 base at V and 5 bases at J, with 6 bases between. CDR3 sequence: CASSLWGDQPQHF. The CDR3, as DNA: TGTGCCAGCAGTTTATGGGGGGATCAGCCCCAGCATTTT.

This chain joins TRBV11-2 and TRBJ2-7; tentatively, D is TRBD2 (6 bases). From germline, CDR1 is SGHAT and CDR2 FQNNGV. CDR3 length equals 14 residues. Deletions cut 5 bases from V and 0 bases from J, with 11 bases between. The CDR3 DNA reads as TGTGCCAGCAGCCCTTCGGGAGCCTCCTACGAGCAGTACTTC. This encodes CASSPSGASYEQYF.

On this clone itself: Other nucleotide sequences from this sample produce the same CDR3. The chain employs TRBV7-9 and TRBJ2-7, with no clear D. Germline-derived CDR1 and CDR2 are SEHNR and FQNEAQ (reference sequence). Trimming removed 4 bases from V and 0 bases from J, with 7 bases in between. This CDR3 has 13 residues. The CDR3 DNA reads TGTGCCAGCAGCTCCCAGGTCTCCTACGAGCAGTACTTC. This gives the protein CASSSQVSYEQYF. Combining the CDR3 with reference TRBV7-9 and TRBJ2-7 gives the whole variable domain DTGVSQNPRHKITKRGQNVTFRCDPISEHNRLYWYRQTLGQGPEFLTYFQNEAQLEKSRLLSDRFSAERPKGSFSTLEIQRTEQGDSAMYLCASSSQVSYEQYFGPGTRLTVT.

The chain has TRBV5-6 and TRBJ2-7, with a tentative D call TRBD1 (5 bases). CDR3 length equals 15 residues. The germline V and J ends were trimmed by 0 bases and 4 bases, with 14 bases remaining between them. In germline, CDR1 is SGHDT, CDR2 YYEEEE. The DNA for the CDR3 is TGTGCCAGCAGCTTGGGGAAGCAGGGTTGGTACGAGCAGTACTTC. This codes for CASSLGKQGWYEQYF.

The chain joins TRBV25-1 to TRBJ1-6; D not certain. V was cut by 3 bases and J by 9 bases, with 12 bases left in between. The germline V gene has CDR1 MGHDK and CDR2 SYGVNS. There are 14 residues in the CDR3. The CDR3 DNA is TGTGCCAGCAGTGACGGGGTGGGTGGTTCACCCCTCCACTTT. Protein sequence: CASSDGVGGSPLHF.

The DNA of the CDR3 is TGTGCCAGCAGCCCTACAAGGGGGGCGGCCGGGGAGCTGTTTTTT. Translated: CASSPTRGAAGELFF. The J gene is TRBJ2-2, the V gene TRBV7-3; D possibly matches TRBD1 or TRBD2 (6 bases each). The V end lost 5 bases, the J end lost 6 bases, and 16 bases lay between the germline ends. This CDR3 is 15 amino acids long. CDR1 SGHTA and CDR2 FQGTGA come from the germline V gene.

The J gene is TRBJ1-5, the V gene TRBV7-9; D call uncertain. Deletions cut 5 bases from V and 6 bases from J, with 8 bases between. Per germline, CDR1 SEHNR and CDR2 FQNEAQ (reference sequence). This CDR3 has 12 amino acids. CDR3 nucleotide sequence: TGTGCCAGCAGCCAGGACGTTCAGCCCCAGCATTTT. As protein: CASSQDVQPQHF. Full variable domain (missing parts from reference TRBV7-9 and TRBJ1-5): DTGVSQNPRHKITKRGQNVTFRCDPISEHNRLYWYRQTLGQGPEFLTYFQNEAQLEKSRLLSDRFSAERPKGSFSTLEIQRTEQGDSAMYLCASSQDVQPQHFGDGTRLSIL.

The chain recombines TRBV19 with TRBJ1-2, with no clear D. The CDR3 is 14 residues long. The V end was cut by 5 bases, the J end by 6 bases, with 16 bases between. The germline gives CDR1 LNHDA, CDR2 SQIVND (reference sequence). CDR3 sequence reads: CASSLPTLTNGYTF. The CDR3 nucleotides read TGTGCCAGTAGTCTACCCACCCTTACTAATGGCTACACCTTC.

The chain joins TRBV4-3 to TRBJ2-1, with 7 nucleotides matching TRBD2. CDR1 is LGHNA and CDR2 is YSLEER in the germline V gene. Trimming at V came to 0 bases and at J to 3 bases, leaving 5 bases not matched to a gene. CDR3 size: 16 residues. Here the CDR3 DNA reads TGCGCCAGCAGCCAAGATCGTGGCGGGGGCTACAATGAGCAGTTCTTC. It specifies CASSQDRGGGYNEQFF.

The chain couples TRBV29-1 to TRBJ1-2, with D perhaps matching TRBD1 (5 bases). With 7 bases removed from V and 3 bases from J, the gap between germline ends came to 15 bases. Germline loops: CDR1 SQVTM, CDR2 ANQGSEA. This CDR3 is built from 13 residues. The CDR3, as DNA: TGCAGCGCCCTACAGGAGTCGGACTATGGCTACACCTTC. It yields the protein CSALQESDYGYTF.

J is TRBJ1-6 and V is TRBV7-3; 10 nucleotides match TRBD1. CDR3 length: 14 residues. Trimming took 2 bases from V and 8 from J; bases not matched to a gene: 0. The germline gives CDR1 SGHTA, CDR2 FQGTGA. The CDR3 sequence is CASSLGTGDSPLHF. In nucleotides, the CDR3 is TGTGCCAGCAGCTTAGGGACAGGGGATTCACCCCTCCACTTT.

The V gene is TRBV28, the J gene TRBJ1-1; 10 nucleotides line up with TRBD1. The CDR3 is made up of 17 amino acids. Germline V CDR1 and CDR2: MDHEN, SYDVKM. The V and J ends lost 3 bases and 0 bases, in that order; junction bases with no gene match: 7. CDR3 in amino acids: CASSFSGQGHMNTEAFF. As DNA, the CDR3 is TGTGCCAGCAGTTTTTCGGGACAGGGGCACATGAACACTGAAGCTTTCTTT.